One sample yielded the 21 T cell receptor beta chains listed below, sequenced in a study of blood T cell repertoires in COVID-19. TCRdb's table, derived via immunoSEQ multiplex PCR, lists solely in-frame clones and lacks some. The data hold about 170,000 clones, with 84% observed a single time. Sequenced: PBMCs or T cells enriched from blood (not recorded which). The receptor source for this set is a man over 45 who had recovered from COVID-19.

This chain uses TRBV18 with TRBJ1-1; 8 nucleotides line up with TRBD1. The germline V gene encodes CDR1 KGHSH and CDR2 LQKENI. The CDR3 consists of 17 residues. V was pared by 0 bases and J by 3 bases, with 9 bases of the junction left unmatched. This CDR3 is CASSPPDRAVGDTEAFF. CDR3 sequence (DNA): TGTGCCAGCTCACCACCGGACAGGGCTGTGGGTGACACTGAAGCTTTCTTT.

The V call is TRBV10-2, the J call TRBJ2-7; maybe TRBD1 (7 bases). Per the germline V gene, CDR1 is WSHSY and CDR2 is SAAADI. The CDR3 loop spans 13 amino acids. V lost 10 bases, J lost 0 bases, and 13 bases lay in between. The CDR3 sequence: CAIGQGGSYEQYF. CDR3 sequence (DNA): TGCGCCATCGGGCAGGGGGGCTCCTACGAGCAGTACTTC.

The count of this clone is one. The rearrangement uses TRBV12-3 or TRBV12-4 and TRBJ1-5; D is unresolved. The CDR3 spans 13 residues. The V gene lost 6 bases and the J gene lost 6 bases, with 12 bases spanning the gap. The CDR3: CASSLRLSQPQHF. The DNA of the CDR3 is TGTGCCAGCAGCTTGAGATTGAGTCAGCCCCAGCATTTT.

This clone was observed a handful of times. This chain joins TRBV18 and TRBJ1-4; the D gene is possibly TRBD1 (5 bases). The CDR3 extends over 14 amino acids. V shed 3 bases and J shed 7 bases, with 12 bases lying between them. Per germline, CDR1 KGHSH and CDR2 LQKENI. The DNA of the CDR3 is TGTGCCAGCTCACCGGCGGGGCCGATTGAAAAACTGTTTTTT. Translating it yields CASSPAGPIEKLFF.

J is TRBJ2-1 and V is TRBV5-1; 7 bases match TRBD2. CDR1 and CDR2 (germline): SGHRS, YFSETQ. The CDR3 is 15 residues long. With V trimmed by 3 bases and J by 3 bases, 6 bases remained unmatched. The CDR3 sequence is CASSWGGGLYNEQFF. CDR3 bases: TGCGCCAGCAGCTGGGGCGGGGGACTCTACAATGAGCAGTTCTTC.

As to this clone: Relative to the germline gene, one junction end is altered; a read error may explain this. The chain joins TRBV14 to TRBJ1-2, with a weak D call TRBD1 (6 bases). Germline values: CDR1 SGHDN, CDR2 FVKESK. This CDR3 has 15 amino acids. CDR3 nucleotides: TGTGCCAGCAGCCAGGAGGACAGCACAGGGCAGGTGGCGGCCTTC. Residues: CASSQEDSTGQVAAF.

The J gene is TRBJ2-2, the V gene TRBV6-4; no firm D call. V lost 0 bases and J lost 2, with 7 bases in between. The germline V gene has CDR1 MRHNA and CDR2 SNTAGT. The CDR3 is 15 residues long. The CDR3 region has the DNA TGTGCCAGCAGTGACTCGGCGGCCAACACCGGGGAGCTGTTTTTT. Its protein product is CASSDSAANTGELFF.

V is TRBV9 and J is TRBJ1-2; TRBD1 is a possible D gene (6 bases). The ends were cut back, 3 bases at V and 6 bases at J, with 12 bases in the middle. This CDR3 contains 13 residues. Per germline, CDR1 SGDLS and CDR2 YYNGEE. The CDR3 region is CASSAEQGHGYTF. CDR3 nucleotide sequence: TGTGCCAGCAGCGCAGAACAGGGTCATGGCTACACCTTC.

CDR3 region: CASSFIGASNEQFF. The CDR3, as DNA: TGTGCCAGCAGCTTCATAGGGGCTAGCAATGAGCAGTTCTTC. V usage is TRBV5-6 and J usage is TRBJ2-1, with a weak D call TRBD1 (5 bases). The CDR3 has 14 residues. Germline assignment: CDR1 SGHDT and CDR2 YYEEEE. Trimming left V 2 bases short and J 6 bases short, with 12 bases between.

V is TRBV5-5 and J is TRBJ1-2; D is ambiguous. The CDR3 length is 13 residues. The V end lost 0 bases, the J end lost 5 bases, and 8 bases lay between the germline ends. Germline V gene lookup returns CDR1 SGHKS and CDR2 YYEKEE (reference sequence). The CDR3, as DNA: TGTGCCAGCAGCTTGGATGCCACTTATGGCTACACCTTC. This translates into CASSLDATYGYTF.

The chain recombines TRBV6-4 with TRBJ1-6; D is unresolved. Trimming stripped 6 bases from V and 0 bases from J, with 6 bases between. CDR1 is MRHNA and CDR2 is SNTAGT in the germline V gene. The CDR3 sequence is 14 residues long. In DNA, the CDR3 is TGTGCCAGCAGAGATAGCTCCTATAATTCACCCCTCCACTTT. Translation gives CASRDSSYNSPLHF.

This sequence joins TRBV9 and TRBJ2-3; TRBD2 aligns across 7 bases. CDR3 length equals 16 residues. V was pared by 4 bases and J by 2 bases, with 10 bases of the junction left unmatched. CDR1 SGDLS and CDR2 YYNGEE come from the germline V gene. The CDR3 spells CASSRGRGSSTDTQYF. DNA for the CDR3: TGTGCCAGCAGCCGCGGGCGGGGGTCTTCCACAGATACGCAGTATTTT.

The V gene is TRBV5-1, the J gene TRBJ2-7; the D gene is possibly TRBD1 (6 bases). CDR3 length equals 17 residues. V shed 4 bases and J shed 6 bases, with 26 bases lying between them. The germline V gene encodes CDR1 SGHRS and CDR2 YFSETQ. DNA for the CDR3: TGCGCCAGCAGCCCCGCCAAGACAGGACCTGCCGGTCTCGAGCAGTACTTC. Encoded protein: CASSPAKTGPAGLEQYF. The whole variable domain, filled in from reference TRBV5-1 and TRBJ2-7, reads KAGVTQTPRYLIKTRGQQVTLSCSPISGHRSVSWYQQTPGQGLQFLFEYFSETQRNKGNFPGRFSGRQFSNSRSEMNVSTLELGDSALYLCASSPAKTGPAGLEQYFGPGTRLTVT.

V and J are TRBV6-5 and TRBJ1-2; D perhaps matches TRBD1 (5 bases). With 2 bases removed from V and 6 bases from J, the gap between germline ends came to 13 bases. Germline V gene data show CDR1 as MNHEY and CDR2 as SVGAGI. This CDR3 is 14 amino acids long. CDR3 bases: TGTGCCAGCAGTTACGGGGCCCCCGCGCATGGCTACACCTTC. Its translation: CASSYGAPAHGYTF.

The rearrangement uses TRBV6-5 and TRBJ1-2; 9 nucleotides agree with TRBD1. J gave up 5 bases and V 6 bases, and 7 bases lay outside the gene matches. Germline V CDR1 and CDR2: MNHEY, SVGAGI. The CDR3 consists of 14 residues. This CDR3 reads CASRGTGTHYGYTF. The CDR3 DNA reads as TGTGCCAGCAGGGGGACAGGGACACATTATGGCTACACCTTC.

V usage is TRBV6-2 or TRBV6-3 and J usage is TRBJ2-3; TRBD2 aligns across 10 bases. CDR1 is MNHEY, CDR2 SVGEGT, per germline. The trim removed 3 bases at V and 1 base at J, leaving 10 bases unmatched. The CDR3 contains 18 residues. The CDR3 DNA reads TGTGCCAGCAGTTATAGAACTAGCGGGGAGGAGCGCACAGATACGCAGTATTTT. This sequence encodes CASSYRTSGEERTDTQYF.

In this sample, this clone turned up a few times. V is TRBV3-1 (or the pseudogene TRBV3-2) and J is TRBJ1-6; D may be TRBD1 (5 bases). Germline CDR1 and CDR2: LGHDT and YNNKEL (reference sequence). The CDR3 loop spans 15 amino acids. V shed 2 bases and J shed 7 bases, with 12 bases lying between them. The CDR3 coding sequence is TGTGCCAGCAGCCAAAGTGGGCAGGGAAATTCACCCCTCCACTTT. Its protein product is CASSQSGQGNSPLHF.

V and J are TRBV7-3 and TRBJ2-7, with 9 bases aligning to TRBD1. The germline V gene encodes CDR1 SGHTA and CDR2 FQGTGA. CDR3 length: 15 residues. V shed 5 bases, J shed 3 bases, and the junction held 8 bases outside the gene matches. The CDR3 loop reads CASSPTPDRGYEQYF. The CDR3 DNA is TGTGCCAGCAGCCCCACCCCGGACAGGGGCTACGAGCAGTACTTC.

V usage is TRBV7-9 and J usage is TRBJ2-7, with D possibly being TRBD2 (5 bases). V was shortened by 1 base and J by 5 bases, with 12 bases between the two germline ends. The CDR3 covers 14 residues. From germline, CDR1 is SEHNR and CDR2 FQNEAQ (reference sequence). CDR3 in amino acids: CASSLGAGIDEQYF. The DNA for the CDR3 is TGTGCCAGCAGCTTAGGGGCCGGGATCGACGAGCAGTACTTC. Combining the CDR3 with reference TRBV7-9 and TRBJ2-7 gives the whole variable domain DTGVSQNPRHKITKRGQNVTFRCDPISEHNRLYWYRQTLGQGPEFLTYFQNEAQLEKSRLLSDRFSAERPKGSFSTLEIQRTEQGDSAMYLCASSLGAGIDEQYFGPGTRLTVT.

The gene calls are TRBV6-5 and TRBJ1-1, with a possible D match to TRBD1 (6 bases). The CDR3 is made up of 14 amino acids. V lost 8 bases to trimming and J lost 1 base, with 14 bases between them. The germline V gene has CDR1 MNHEY and CDR2 SVGAGI. CDR3 sequence: CASLPTGPNTEAFF. In nucleotides, the CDR3 is TGTGCCAGCTTACCGACAGGACCGAACACTGAAGCTTTCTTT.

The chain is built from TRBV27 and TRBJ2-3, with D unresolved. V dropped 6 bases and J dropped 0 bases, with 10 bases sitting between them. This CDR3 region has 14 residues. CDR1 and CDR2 from the germline V gene are MNHEY and SMNVEV (reference sequence). The CDR3 reads CASSDSLSTDTQYF. The CDR3 DNA follows: TGTGCCAGCAGCGACTCTCTCAGCACAGATACGCAGTATTTT.